These 26 T cell receptor beta chains were all obtained from the same sample, sequenced in a study of T-cell reconstitution after alpha-beta-depleted transplantation in children. Unique molecular identifiers were incorporated during preparation of the TCRbeta library. A single record per CDR3 protein comes from TCRdb applying MiXCR to the PCR reads. Found here are hundreds of thousands of distinct CDR3 sequences, 32% of them singletons; the top ten hold roughly 2.5%. The sample was PBMCs from the stem cell graft donor, taken from the stem cell graft. Receptors were obtained from a human donor who donated a stem cell graft to a child with aplastic anemia.

The rearrangement joins TRBV24-1 to TRBJ1-2, with a weak D call TRBD1 (6 bases). CDR3 length equals 15 residues. CDR1 and CDR2 from the germline V gene are KGHDR and SFDVKD. Trimming removed 4 bases from V and 1 base from J, with 12 bases in between. CDR3 sequence (DNA): TGTGCCACCAGTGACGTGGGGGCGGATAACTATGGCTACACCTTC. Amino acids: CATSDVGADNYGYTF.

This clonotype was detected only a few times. This rearrangement joins TRBV7-2 to TRBJ1-5, with unresolved D. CDR3 length: 16 residues. The V and J ends lost 5 bases and 5 bases respectively, with 19 bases between them. CDR1 SGHTA and CDR2 FQGNSA come from the germline V gene. CDR3 sequence (DNA): TGTGCCAGCAGCCCGCGGACCGTCAACGGGGATCAGCCCCAGCATTTT. It is translated as CASSPRTVNGDQPQHF.

The chain joins TRBV29-1 to TRBJ1-1; D ambiguous. Germline CDR1 and CDR2: SQVTM and ANQGSEA. Trimming removed 5 bases at V and 2 bases at J, with 9 bases between. The CDR3 is 12 residues long. CDR3: CSVITGNTEAFF. DNA of the CDR3: TGCAGCGTTATAACGGGAAACACTGAAGCTTTCTTT.

This chain connects TRBV18 to TRBJ1-3, with a tentative D call TRBD1 (5 bases). The CDR3 runs 14 residues. Trimming stripped 4 bases from V and 5 bases from J, with 12 bases between. Germline CDR1 KGHSH, CDR2 LQKENI. The CDR3 region is CASSQWTQRNTIYF. CDR3 in DNA: TGTGCCAGCTCACAGTGGACACAACGAAACACCATATATTTT.

The chain couples TRBV4-3 to TRBJ2-3; no definite D call. The CDR3 totals 14 residues. CDR1 is LGHNA, CDR2 YSLEER, per germline. V was shortened by 3 bases and J by 4 bases, with 11 bases between the two germline ends. The CDR3 protein is CASSHSRLADTQYF. As DNA, the CDR3 is TGCGCCAGCAGCCATAGCCGGTTAGCAGATACGCAGTATTTT.

This clonotype was observed at least ten times. J is TRBJ2-2 and V is TRBV20-1, with D possibly being TRBD1 (6 bases). There are 13 residues in the CDR3. V shed 6 bases and J shed 4 bases, with 12 bases lying between them. Germline V CDR1 and CDR2: DFQATT, SNEGSKA (reference sequence). The CDR3 reads CSARGAATGELFF. In nucleotides, the CDR3 is TGCAGTGCCAGGGGCGCGGCCACCGGGGAGCTGTTTTTT.

The V and J genes are TRBV29-1 and TRBJ2-3, with D possibly TRBD2 on 6 matching bases. The length of the CDR3 is 19 residues. Trimming stripped 1 base from V and 2 bases from J, with 25 bases between. Germline values: CDR1 SQVTM, CDR2 ANQGSEA. The CDR3 bases are TGCAGCGTTGAAGGGAGCCCTAGCTCCGGGAGCGGGTTCACAGATACGCAGTATTTT. The encoded protein is CSVEGSPSSGSGFTDTQYF.

The chain couples TRBV7-7 to TRBJ2-5; D uncertain. CDR3 length equals 14 residues. Germline assignment: CDR1 SSHAT and CDR2 FNYEAQ (reference sequence). Trimming stripped 3 bases from V and 2 bases from J, with 10 bases between. The CDR3 here is CASSFGRIQETQYF. In DNA form, the CDR3 reads TGTGCCAGCAGCTTTGGTAGAATACAAGAGACCCAGTACTTC.

The chain couples TRBV15 to TRBJ1-5; D unclear. The V end lost 0 bases, the J end lost 8 bases, and 8 bases lay between the germline ends. The CDR3 consists of 13 residues. Germline CDR1 and CDR2: LNHNV and YYDKDF (reference sequence). The CDR3 loop reads CATSRDFGEPQHF. Here the CDR3 DNA reads TGTGCCACCAGCAGAGATTTCGGGGAGCCCCAGCATTTT. The full variable domain, completed using reference TRBV15 and TRBJ1-5, is DAMVIQNPRYQVTQFGKPVTLSCSQTLNHNVMYWYQQKSSQAPKLLFHYYDKDFNNEADTPDNFQSRRPNTSFCFLDIRSPGLGDTAMYLCATSRDFGEPQHFGDGTRLSIL.

This clonotype came up a few times. V usage is TRBV20-1 and J usage is TRBJ2-3, with TRBD2 identical over 13 bases. The germline V gene encodes CDR1 DFQATT and CDR2 SNEGSKA (reference sequence). There are 20 residues in the CDR3. V trimming: 0 bases; J trimming: 5 bases; junction bases outside the gene matches: 17. The CDR3 DNA is TGCAGTGCTAGAGATGGAGCCGGTTTCGCCAGGACTAGCGGGAGAGATACGCAGTATTTT. Residues: CSARDGAGFARTSGRDTQYF.

This clonotype appeared a few times. The J gene is TRBJ2-1, the V gene TRBV7-2; 12 nucleotides agree with TRBD2. This CDR3 comprises 17 residues. The junction had 8 bases not matched to a gene; V was cut back by 4 bases and J by 4 bases. The germline V gene has CDR1 SGHTA and CDR2 FQGNSA. DNA of the CDR3: TGTGCCAGCAGCTCGGGGAGACTAGCGGGAGATTACAATGAGCAGTTCTTC. It yields the protein CASSSGRLAGDYNEQFF.

In DNA, the CDR3 is TGCGCCAGCAGCCCCTTAGGTCGCCAAGAGACCCAGTACTTC. Residues: CASSPLGRQETQYF. The rearrangement links TRBV5-1 to TRBJ2-5; D gene ambiguous. V was clipped by 4 bases and J by 1 base, with 11 bases between them. CDR3 size: 14 residues. CDR1 is SGHRS and CDR2 is YFSETQ in the germline V gene.

This chain joins TRBV5-8 and TRBJ2-3; TRBD2 agrees at 16 bases. CDR1 SGHTS and CDR2 YDEGEE come from the germline V gene. V dropped 3 bases and J dropped 4; count of bases not matched to a gene: 2. The CDR3 has 16 residues. The CDR3: CASSSGLAGGPDTQYF. As DNA, the CDR3 is TGTGCCAGCAGCTCGGGACTAGCGGGAGGGCCAGATACGCAGTATTTT.

The chain links TRBV27 to TRBJ1-1, with 10 bases fitting TRBD1. The CDR3 is 17 residues long. Looked up from germline, CDR1 is MNHEY and CDR2 is SMNVEV (reference sequence). The J segment lost 1 base and the V segment lost 6 bases, leaving 11 bases of the junction unmatched. CDR3 DNA sequence: TGTGCCAGCAGCCCAGACAGGGGGCCCCGTCCGAACACTGAAGCTTTCTTT. Translated, it gives CASSPDRGPRPNTEAFF.

This clonotype was seen a few times. V and J are TRBV20-1 and TRBJ2-1, with D uncertain. Looked up from germline, CDR1 is DFQATT and CDR2 is SNEGSKA (reference sequence). The CDR3 extends over 14 amino acids. V lost 3 bases and J 5 bases, leaving 14 bases between the germline ends. This CDR3 reads CSASRRLFNNEQFF. In DNA form, the CDR3 reads TGCAGTGCTAGTAGGCGTCTTTTCAACAATGAGCAGTTCTTC.

The CDR3 sequence is CASSVAASGSGNEQFF. Written as DNA, the CDR3 is TGTGCCAGCAGCGTAGCCGCTAGCGGGAGCGGCAATGAGCAGTTCTTC. The chain couples TRBV9 to TRBJ2-1; 10 bases are shared with TRBD2. CDR3 length: 16 amino acids. Germline CDR1 is SGDLS and CDR2 is YYNGEE. Losses at the gene ends were 0 bases for V and 6 bases for J; bases not matched to a gene: 6.

J is TRBJ2-2 and V is TRBV5-1, with 9 nucleotides matching TRBD2. V trimming: 1 base; J trimming: 4 bases; junction bases outside the gene matches: 2. CDR1 and CDR2 (germline): SGHRS, YFSETQ. The CDR3 runs to 15 residues. CDR3 loop: CASSLSGRRTGELFF. The CDR3 nucleotides read TGCGCCAGCAGCTTGAGCGGGAGGCGCACCGGGGAGCTGTTTTTT.

This chain joins TRBV18 and TRBJ2-2; D remains ambiguous. This CDR3 is built from 18 residues. V gave up 7 bases and J gave up 1 base, with 22 bases separating them. CDR1 and CDR2 from the germline V gene are KGHSH and LQKENI. The CDR3 DNA is TGTGCCAGCTACGGCCCCGCCCGAGCTGGGCGGAACACCGGGGAGCTGTTTTTT. Translated, it gives CASYGPARAGRNTGELFF.

The chain is built from TRBV10-3 and TRBJ2-1, with D maybe TRBD2 (7 bases). The CDR3 is 16 residues long. Per the germline V gene, CDR1 is ENHRY and CDR2 is SYGVKD. V lost 0 bases to trimming and J lost 6 bases, with 15 bases between them. This CDR3 is CAISESTWRGLNEQFF. DNA of the CDR3: TGTGCCATCAGTGAGTCGACGTGGCGGGGGCTCAATGAGCAGTTCTTC.

This chain links TRBV5-5 with TRBJ2-5; D is perhaps TRBD2 (5 bases). The CDR3 has 16 amino acids. Germline assignment: CDR1 SGHKS and CDR2 YYEKEE (reference sequence). V was shortened by 4 bases and J by 5 bases, with 21 bases between the two germline ends. CDR3 amino acids: CASSEVEGTVHETQYF. The CDR3 DNA follows: TGTGCCAGCAGCGAGGTCGAGGGTACGGTGCACGAGACCCAGTACTTC. The whole variable domain, remainder taken from reference TRBV5-5 and TRBJ2-5, is DAGVTQSPTHLIKTRGQQVTLRCSPISGHKSVSWYQQVLGQGPQFIFQYYEKEERGRGNFPDRFSARQFPNYSSELNVNALLLGDSALYLCASSEVEGTVHETQYFGPGTRLLVL.

This clonotype was seen a single time. The rearrangement uses TRBV6-5 and TRBJ1-2, with TRBD1 as a possible D gene (6 bases). From germline, CDR1 is MNHEY and CDR2 SVGAGI. CDR3 length: 14 residues. Between the trimmed V and J ends, which lost 3 bases and 4 bases, there was a span of 12 bases. The CDR3 reads CASSYLQGGYGYTF. CDR3 in DNA: TGTGCCAGCAGTTATTTACAGGGCGGCTATGGCTACACCTTC.

The sample holds a few counts of this clonotype. The chain is built from TRBV20-1 and TRBJ2-1, with a weak D call TRBD2 (5 bases). This CDR3 region has 13 residues. CDR1 is DFQATT, CDR2 SNEGSKA, per germline (reference sequence). Trimming stripped 4 bases from V and 4 bases from J, with 11 bases between. CDR3 sequence (DNA): TGCAGTGCTATTGGACTCGCTTACAATGAGCAGTTCTTC. It codes for CSAIGLAYNEQFF.

J is TRBJ1-1 and V is TRBV6-1; D gene ambiguous. This CDR3 is built from 15 residues. Germline V gives CDR1 MNHNS, CDR2 SASEGT. Trimming stripped 4 bases from V and 11 bases from J, with 23 bases between. Here the CDR3 reads CASSAASGSSIRAFF. The DNA for the CDR3 is TGTGCCAGCAGTGCAGCCTCGGGGTCATCAATCCGGGCTTTCTTT.

This clonotype has more than one count but fewer than ten. This chain uses TRBV20-1 with TRBJ2-7, with 9 bases matching TRBD1. From germline, CDR1 is DFQATT and CDR2 SNEGSKA (reference sequence). The junction had 14 bases not matched to a gene; V was cut back by 6 bases and J by 5 bases. This CDR3 comprises 15 residues. CDR3 sequence (DNA): TGCAGTGCAAGTACCGGGACAGGGTTTATAAACGAGCAGTACTTC. It translates to CSASTGTGFINEQYF.

On this clonotype: At one end the junction does not follow the germline gene, possibly because of a read error. The chain links TRBV29-1 to TRBJ1-2; D remains ambiguous. The CDR3 is made up of 10 amino acids. Germline lookup yields CDR1 SQVTM and CDR2 ANQGSEA. The CDR3 DNA follows: TGCAGCGTCGAAGAAGACGGCTACACCTTC. Amino acid sequence: CSVEEDGYTF.

This clonotype was counted between two and nine times. This sequence joins TRBV29-1 and TRBJ2-3, with 7 bases that match TRBD1. The ends lost 4 bases at V and 3 bases at J; junction bases unmatched: 7. Germline lookup yields CDR1 SQVTM and CDR2 ANQGSEA. The CDR3 covers 14 residues. CDR3 loop: CSVGVRGLTDTQYF. DNA of the CDR3: TGCAGCGTTGGTGTGAGGGGGCTGACAGATACGCAGTATTTT.